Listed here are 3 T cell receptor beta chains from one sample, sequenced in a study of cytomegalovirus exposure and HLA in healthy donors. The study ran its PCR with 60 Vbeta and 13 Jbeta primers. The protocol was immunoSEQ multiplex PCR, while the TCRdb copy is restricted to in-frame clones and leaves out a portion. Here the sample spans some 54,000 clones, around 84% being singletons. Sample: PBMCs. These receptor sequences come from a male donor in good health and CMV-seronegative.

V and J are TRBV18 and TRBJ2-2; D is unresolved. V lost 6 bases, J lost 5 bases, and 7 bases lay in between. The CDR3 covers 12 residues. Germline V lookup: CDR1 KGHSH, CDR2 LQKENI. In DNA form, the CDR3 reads TGTGCCAGCTCCCCGCAGACCGGGGAGCTGTTTTTT. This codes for CASSPQTGELFF.

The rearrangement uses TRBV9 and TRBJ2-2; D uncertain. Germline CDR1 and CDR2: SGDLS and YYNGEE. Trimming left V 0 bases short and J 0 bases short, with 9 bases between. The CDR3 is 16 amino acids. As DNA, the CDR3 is TGTGCCAGCAGCGTAGATGGGCCAGCGAACACCGGGGAGCTGTTTTTT. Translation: CASSVDGPANTGELFF.

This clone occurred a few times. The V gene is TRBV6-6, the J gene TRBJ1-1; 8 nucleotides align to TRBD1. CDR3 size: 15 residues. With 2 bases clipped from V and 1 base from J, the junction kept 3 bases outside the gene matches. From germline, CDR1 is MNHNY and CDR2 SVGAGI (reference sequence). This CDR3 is CASSYGGQENTEAFF. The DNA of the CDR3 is TGTGCCAGCAGTTACGGGGGACAGGAGAACACTGAAGCTTTCTTT.